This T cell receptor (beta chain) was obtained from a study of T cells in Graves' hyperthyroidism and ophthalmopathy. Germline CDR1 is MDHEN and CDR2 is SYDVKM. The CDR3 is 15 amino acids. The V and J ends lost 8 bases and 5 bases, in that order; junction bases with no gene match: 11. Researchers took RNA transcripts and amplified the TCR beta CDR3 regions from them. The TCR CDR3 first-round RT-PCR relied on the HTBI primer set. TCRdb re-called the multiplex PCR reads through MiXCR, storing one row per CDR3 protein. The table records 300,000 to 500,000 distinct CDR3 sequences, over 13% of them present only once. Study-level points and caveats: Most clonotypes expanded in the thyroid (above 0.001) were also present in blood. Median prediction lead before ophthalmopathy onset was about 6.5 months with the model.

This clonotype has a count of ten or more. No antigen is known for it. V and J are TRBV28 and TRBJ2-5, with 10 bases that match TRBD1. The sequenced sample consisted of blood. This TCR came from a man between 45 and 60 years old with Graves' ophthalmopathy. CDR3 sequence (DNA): TGTGCCAGCGGTGGACAGGGGGGAATTCGGGAGACCCAGTACTTC. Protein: CASGGQGGIRETQYF.